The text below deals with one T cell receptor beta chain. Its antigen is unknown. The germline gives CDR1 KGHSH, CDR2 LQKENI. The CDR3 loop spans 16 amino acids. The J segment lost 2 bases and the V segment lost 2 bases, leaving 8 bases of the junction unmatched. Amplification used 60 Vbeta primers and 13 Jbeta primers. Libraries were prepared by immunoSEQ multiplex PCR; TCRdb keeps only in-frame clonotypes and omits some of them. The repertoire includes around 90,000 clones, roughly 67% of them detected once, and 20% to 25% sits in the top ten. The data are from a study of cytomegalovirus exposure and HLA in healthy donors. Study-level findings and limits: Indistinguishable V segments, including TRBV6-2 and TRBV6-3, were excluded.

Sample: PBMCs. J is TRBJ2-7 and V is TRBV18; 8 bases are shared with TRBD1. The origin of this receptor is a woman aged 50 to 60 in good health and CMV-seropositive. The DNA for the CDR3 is TGTGCCAGCTCACCAGTCCGGGACAGGCAAACCTACGAGCAGTACTTC. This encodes CASSPVRDRQTYEQYF. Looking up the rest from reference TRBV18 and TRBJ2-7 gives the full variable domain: NAGVMQNPRHLVRRRGQEARLRCSPMKGHSHVYWYRQLPEEGLKFMVYLQKENIIDESGMPKERFSAEFPKEGPSILRIQQVVRGDSAAYFCASSPVRDRQTYEQYFGPGTRLTVT.